A selection of T cell receptor beta chains follows, all from one sample in a study of CD8+ T cells in alopecia areata. Generated by immunoSEQ multiplex PCR, the TCRdb table keeps only in-frame clones and is missing some. Altogether some 170,000 clones are present, around 58% being singletons, with the ten largest covering more than 15%. Sequencing was performed on CD4+ T cells sorted from blood, taken between weeks 55 and 65, from a patient treated with tofacitinib. All receptors come from a human donor with alopecia areata. Each CDR3 is given with its conserved first and last residue. Each record gives: clone size, V gene, D gene, J gene, CDR3 protein, CDR3 DNA. The D gene is left open where the match is weak. Only part of the rows carry a size: once, few, many, or a class if the clone is expanded.

clone size: medium-sized
V gene: TRBV2
D gene: NA
J gene: TRBJ2-5
CDR3 protein: CASSVGVETQYF
CDR3 DNA: TGTGCCAGCAGTGTAGGAGTGGAGACCCAGTACTTC

clone size: few
V gene: TRBV19
D gene: NA
J gene: TRBJ2-1
CDR3 protein: CASSSNTITWNEQFF
CDR3 DNA: TGTGCCAGTAGTAGTAACACAATAACTTGGAATGAGCAGTTCTTC

clone size: NA
V gene: TRBV11-3
D gene: TRBD1
J gene: TRBJ2-1
CDR3 protein: CASSRGQGNYNEQFF
CDR3 DNA: TGTGCCAGCAGCCGGGGACAGGGGAACTACAATGAGCAGTTCTTC

clone size: NA
V gene: TRBV5-1
D gene: TRBD1
J gene: TRBJ2-1
CDR3 protein: CASSPTGFGPNEQFF
CDR3 DNA: TGCGCCAGCAGCCCGACAGGGTTCGGCCCCAATGAGCAGTTCTTC

clone size: few
V gene: TRBV4-1
D gene: NA
J gene: TRBJ1-4
CDR3 protein: CASSPHRAPVEKLFF
CDR3 DNA: TGCGCCAGCAGCCCTCACAGGGCCCCGGTTGAAAAACTGTTTTTT

clone size: NA
V gene: TRBV29-1
D gene: NA
J gene: TRBJ1-1
CDR3 protein: CSVDRQGNTEAFF
CDR3 DNA: TGCAGCGTTGATCGGCAGGGTAACACTGAAGCTTTCTTT

clone size: few
V gene: TRBV29-1
D gene: NA
J gene: TRBJ2-5
CDR3 protein: CSVDYGGPEETQYF
CDR3 DNA: TGCAGCGTTGATTATGGGGGCCCCGAAGAGACCCAGTACTTC

clone size: once
V gene: TRBV7-2
D gene: NA
J gene: TRBJ1-2
CDR3 protein: CASSLSGGTYGYTF
CDR3 DNA: TGTGCCAGCAGCTTGTCGGGAGGGACCTATGGCTACACCTTC

clone size: NA
V gene: TRBV7-8
D gene: NA
J gene: TRBJ2-7
CDR3 protein: CASSLDNEQYF
CDR3 DNA: TGTGCCAGCAGCTTGGACAACGAGCAGTACTTC

clone size: NA
V gene: TRBV19
D gene: NA
J gene: TRBJ1-5
CDR3 protein: CASSPRGSSNQPQHF
CDR3 DNA: TGTGCCAGTAGTCCGCGTGGTTCGTCAAATCAGCCCCAGCATTTT

clone size: NA
V gene: TRBV29-1
D gene: TRBD2
J gene: TRBJ2-5
CDR3 protein: CSVTASGVKETQYF
CDR3 DNA: TGCAGCGTGACCGCTAGCGGGGTAAAGGAGACCCAGTACTTC

clone size: few
V gene: TRBV2
D gene: NA
J gene: TRBJ1-6
CDR3 protein: CASSDSRDSPLHF
CDR3 DNA: TGTGCCAGCAGTGATAGTAGGGATTCACCCCTCCACTTT

clone size: NA
V gene: TRBV7-3
D gene: TRBD1
J gene: TRBJ2-6
CDR3 protein: CASSPSRDRTGANVLTF
CDR3 DNA: TGTGCCAGCAGCCCGTCCCGGGACAGGACTGGGGCCAACGTCCTGACTTTC

clone size: NA
V gene: TRBV10-3
D gene: NA
J gene: TRBJ1-6
CDR3 protein: CAISDGDGIQPLHF
CDR3 DNA: TGTGCCATCAGTGACGGGGACGGAATTCAACCCCTCCACTTT

clone size: NA
V gene: TRBV11-3
D gene: NA
J gene: TRBJ2-1
CDR3 protein: CASSEGGEQFF
CDR3 DNA: TGTGCCAGCAGTGAGGGCGGTGAGCAGTTCTTC

clone size: NA
V gene: TRBV9
D gene: TRBD2
J gene: TRBJ2-7
CDR3 protein: CASSPSSGGAGEQYF
CDR3 DNA: TGTGCCAGCAGCCCCTCGAGCGGGGGGGCTGGAGAGCAGTACTTC

clone size: few
V gene: TRBV29-1
D gene: TRBD1
J gene: TRBJ2-2
CDR3 protein: CSVGDSRSATGELFF
CDR3 DNA: TGCAGCGTTGGGGACAGTAGGTCGGCCACCGGGGAGCTGTTTTTT

clone size: NA
V gene: TRBV5-1
D gene: NA
J gene: TRBJ2-6
CDR3 protein: CASSWDRDGSSGANVLTF
CDR3 DNA: TGCGCCAGCAGCTGGGACCGGGACGGATCCTCTGGGGCCAACGTCCTGACTTTC

clone size: NA
V gene: TRBV29-1
D gene: NA
J gene: TRBJ1-1
CDR3 protein: CSVGLNTEAFF
CDR3 DNA: TGCAGCGTTGGACTGAACACTGAAGCTTTCTTT

clone size: NA
V gene: TRBV7-2
D gene: NA
J gene: TRBJ1-5
CDR3 protein: CASSSSSSRNQPQHF
CDR3 DNA: TGTGCCAGCAGCTCGTCTTCGTCGAGGAATCAGCCCCAGCATTTT

clone size: NA
V gene: TRBV14
D gene: NA
J gene: TRBJ2-1
CDR3 protein: CASSQVSAYNEQFF
CDR3 DNA: TGTGCCAGCAGCCAAGTCAGTGCCTACAATGAGCAGTTCTTC

clone size: NA
V gene: TRBV2
D gene: NA
J gene: TRBJ2-2
CDR3 protein: CASSGRTVNTGELFF
CDR3 DNA: TGTGCCAGCAGTGGCCGGACAGTGAACACCGGGGAGCTGTTTTTT

clone size: NA
V gene: TRBV27
D gene: NA
J gene: TRBJ2-1
CDR3 protein: CASSFRGNEQFF
CDR3 DNA: TGTGCCAGCAGTTTTCGGGGGAATGAGCAGTTCTTC

clone size: NA
V gene: TRBV23-1
D gene: TRBD1
J gene: TRBJ2-7
CDR3 protein: CASNTDRGGSYEQYF
CDR3 DNA: TGCGCCAGCAACACGGACAGGGGCGGATCCTACGAGCAGTACTTC